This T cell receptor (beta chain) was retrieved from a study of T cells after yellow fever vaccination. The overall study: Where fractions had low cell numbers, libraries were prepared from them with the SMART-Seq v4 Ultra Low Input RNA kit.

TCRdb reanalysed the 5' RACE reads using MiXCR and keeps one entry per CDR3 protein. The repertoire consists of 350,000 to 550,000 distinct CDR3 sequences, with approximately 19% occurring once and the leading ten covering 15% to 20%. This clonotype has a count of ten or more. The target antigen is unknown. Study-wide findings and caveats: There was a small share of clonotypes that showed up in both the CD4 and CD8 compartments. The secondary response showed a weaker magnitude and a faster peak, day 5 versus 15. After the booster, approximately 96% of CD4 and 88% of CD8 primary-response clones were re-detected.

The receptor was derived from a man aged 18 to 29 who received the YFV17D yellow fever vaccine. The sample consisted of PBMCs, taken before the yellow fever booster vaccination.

This CDR3 reads CASSFWTGGEETQYF. The CDR3 nucleotides read TGTGCCAGCAGCTTTTGGACAGGGGGAGAGGAGACCCAGTACTTC. The genes are TRBV7-2 and TRBJ2-5; 10 bases are shared with TRBD1. With 3 bases clipped from V and 5 bases from J, the junction kept 6 bases outside the gene matches. This CDR3 comprises 15 residues. Germline CDR1 and CDR2: SGHTA and FQGNSA.